The source of this T cell receptor beta chain is a study of metastatic and nonmetastatic thyroid tumors. There were no patients who had received any treatment before thyroid surgery. TCRdb re-analyzed the PCR reads using MiXCR. Seen here are tens of thousands of clones, around 34% observed once, and the top ten hold around 30%. Deletions cut 2 bases from V and 5 bases from J, with 7 bases between. This CDR3 has 13 amino acids. Germline CDR1 LNHDA, CDR2 SQIVND (reference sequence). Sequenced material: tumor tissue. This clonotype originated in a female donor with papillary thyroid cancer or a benign thyroid nodule (not recorded which). Some clones in this sample may be carry-over from other donors' samples. This chain connects TRBV19 to TRBJ2-1; D is undetermined. CDR3 DNA: TGTGCCAGTAGTATATCCGGAAACAATGAGCAGTTCTTC. Residues: CASSISGNNEQFF.